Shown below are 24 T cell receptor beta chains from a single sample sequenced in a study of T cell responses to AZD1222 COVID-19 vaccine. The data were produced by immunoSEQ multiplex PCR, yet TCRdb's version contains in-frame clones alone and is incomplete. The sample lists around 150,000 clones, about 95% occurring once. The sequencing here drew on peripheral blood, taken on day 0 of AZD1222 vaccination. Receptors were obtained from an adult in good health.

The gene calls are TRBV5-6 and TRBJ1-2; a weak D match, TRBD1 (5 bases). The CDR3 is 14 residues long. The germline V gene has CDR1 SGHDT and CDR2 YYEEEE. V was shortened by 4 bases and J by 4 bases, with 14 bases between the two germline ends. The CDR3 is CASSQDRGSYGYTF. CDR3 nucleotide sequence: TGTGCCAGCAGCCAGGATCGGGGGAGCTATGGCTACACCTTC.

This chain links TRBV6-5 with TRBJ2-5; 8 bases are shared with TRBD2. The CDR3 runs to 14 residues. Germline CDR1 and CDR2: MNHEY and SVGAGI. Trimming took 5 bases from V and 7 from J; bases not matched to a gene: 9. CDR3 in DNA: TGTGCCAGCAGTCTTACCGGGGGGGCGGGGACCCAGTACTTC. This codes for CASSLTGGAGTQYF.

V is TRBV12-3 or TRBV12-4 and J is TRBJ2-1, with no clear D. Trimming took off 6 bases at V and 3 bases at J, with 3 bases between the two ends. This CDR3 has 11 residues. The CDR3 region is CASRNYNEQFF. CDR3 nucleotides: TGTGCCAGCAGGAACTACAATGAGCAGTTCTTC.

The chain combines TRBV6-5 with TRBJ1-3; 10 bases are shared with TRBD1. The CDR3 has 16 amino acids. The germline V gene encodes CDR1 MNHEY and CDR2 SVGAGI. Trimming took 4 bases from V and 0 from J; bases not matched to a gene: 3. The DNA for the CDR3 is TGTGCCAGCAGTTGGGGACAGGGGAGCTCTGGAAACACCATATATTTT. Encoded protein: CASSWGQGSSGNTIYF.

The CDR3 nucleotides read TGCGCCAGCAGCTTGCCCAGACGAAACTATGGCTACACCTTC. It specifies CASSLPRRNYGYTF. This chain joins TRBV5-1 and TRBJ1-2; D not resolved. CDR3 length equals 14 residues. Germline V gene lookup returns CDR1 SGHRS and CDR2 YFSETQ. Trimming took off 1 base at V and 2 bases at J, with 9 bases between the two ends.

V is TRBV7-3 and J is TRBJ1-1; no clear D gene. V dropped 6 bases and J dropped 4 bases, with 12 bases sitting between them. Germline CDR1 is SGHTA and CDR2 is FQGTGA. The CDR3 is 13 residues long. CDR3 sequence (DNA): TGTGCCAGCAGTAAATCAGGAGCCACTGAAGCTTTCTTT. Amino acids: CASSKSGATEAFF.

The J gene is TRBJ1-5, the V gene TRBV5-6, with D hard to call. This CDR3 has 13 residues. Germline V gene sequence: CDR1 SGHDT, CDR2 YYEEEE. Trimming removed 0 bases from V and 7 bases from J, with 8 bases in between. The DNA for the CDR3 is TGTGCCAGCAGCTTGGACGGAGAGCAGCCCCAGCATTTT. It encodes CASSLDGEQPQHF. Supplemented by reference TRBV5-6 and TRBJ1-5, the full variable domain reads DAGVTQSPTHLIKTRGQQVTLRCSPKSGHDTVSWYQQALGQGPQFIFQYYEEEERQRGNFPDRFSGHQFPNYSSELNVNALLLGDSALYLCASSLDGEQPQHFGDGTRLSIL.

CDR3 sequence (DNA): TGTGCCAGCAGTGAAGCTCGCAGGGACTATGGCTACACCTTC. Translation gives CASSEARRDYGYTF. V and J are TRBV6-1 and TRBJ1-2; TRBD1 might be the D (5 bases). The CDR3 is 14 residues long. V was clipped by 0 bases and J by 3 bases, with 8 bases between them. Germline CDR1 and CDR2: MNHNS and SASEGT.

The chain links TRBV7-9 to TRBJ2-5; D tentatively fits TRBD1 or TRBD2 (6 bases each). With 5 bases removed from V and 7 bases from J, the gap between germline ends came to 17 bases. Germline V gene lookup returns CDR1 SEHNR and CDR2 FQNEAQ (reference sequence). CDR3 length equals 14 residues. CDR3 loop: CASSAYRDSGTQYF. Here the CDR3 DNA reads TGTGCCAGCAGCGCTTACAGGGACTCGGGGACCCAGTACTTC.

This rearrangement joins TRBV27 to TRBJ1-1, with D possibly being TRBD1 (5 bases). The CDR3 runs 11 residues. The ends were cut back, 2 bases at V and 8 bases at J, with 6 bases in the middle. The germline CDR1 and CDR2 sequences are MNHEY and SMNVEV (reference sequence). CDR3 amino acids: CASSLGGEAFF. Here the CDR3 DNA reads TGTGCCAGCAGTTTAGGGGGGGAAGCTTTCTTT.

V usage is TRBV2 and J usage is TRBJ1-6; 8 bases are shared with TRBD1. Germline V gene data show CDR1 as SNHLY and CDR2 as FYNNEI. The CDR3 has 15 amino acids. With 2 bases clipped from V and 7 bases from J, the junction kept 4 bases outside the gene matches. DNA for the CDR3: TGTGCCAGCAGTGAAAATACAGGGGGGAATTCACCCCTCCACTTT. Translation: CASSENTGGNSPLHF.

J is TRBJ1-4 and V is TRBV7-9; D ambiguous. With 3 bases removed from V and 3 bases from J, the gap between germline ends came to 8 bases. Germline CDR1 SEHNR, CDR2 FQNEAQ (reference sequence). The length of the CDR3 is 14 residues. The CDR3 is CASSFSQSNEKLFF. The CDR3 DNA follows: TGTGCCAGCAGCTTTAGTCAGTCTAATGAAAAACTGTTTTTT.

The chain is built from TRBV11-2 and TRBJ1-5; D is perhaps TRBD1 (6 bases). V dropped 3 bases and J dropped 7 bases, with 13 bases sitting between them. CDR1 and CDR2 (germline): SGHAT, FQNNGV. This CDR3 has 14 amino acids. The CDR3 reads CASSFTGTSQPQHF. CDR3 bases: TGTGCCAGCAGCTTCACAGGGACCTCACAGCCCCAGCATTTT.

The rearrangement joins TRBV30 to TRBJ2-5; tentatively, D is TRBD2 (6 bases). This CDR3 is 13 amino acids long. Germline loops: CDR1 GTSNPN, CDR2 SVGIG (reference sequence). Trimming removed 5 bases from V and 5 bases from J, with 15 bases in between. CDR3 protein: CAWESGLRETQYF. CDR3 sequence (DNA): TGTGCCTGGGAAAGCGGGCTTCGCGAGACCCAGTACTTC.

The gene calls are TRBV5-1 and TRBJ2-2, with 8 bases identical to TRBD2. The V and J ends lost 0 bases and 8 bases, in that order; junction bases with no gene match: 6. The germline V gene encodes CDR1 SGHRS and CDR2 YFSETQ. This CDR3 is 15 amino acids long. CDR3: CASSLARGGLGELFF. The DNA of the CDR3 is TGCGCCAGCAGCTTGGCCCGGGGGGGCCTTGGGGAGCTGTTTTTT.

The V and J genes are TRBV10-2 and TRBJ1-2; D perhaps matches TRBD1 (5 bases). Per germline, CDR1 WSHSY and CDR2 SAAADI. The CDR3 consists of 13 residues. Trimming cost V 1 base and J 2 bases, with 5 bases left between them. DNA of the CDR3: TGCGCCAGCAGTGAGTGGGGGAACTATGGCTACACCTTC. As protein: CASSEWGNYGYTF.

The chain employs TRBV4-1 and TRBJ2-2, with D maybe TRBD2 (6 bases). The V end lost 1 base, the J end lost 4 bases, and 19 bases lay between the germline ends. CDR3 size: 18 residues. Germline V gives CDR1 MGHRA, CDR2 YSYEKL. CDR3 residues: CASSQVGRLRGGTGELFF. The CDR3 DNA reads TGCGCCAGCAGCCAAGTTGGCCGTTTGCGGGGAGGCACCGGGGAGCTGTTTTTT.

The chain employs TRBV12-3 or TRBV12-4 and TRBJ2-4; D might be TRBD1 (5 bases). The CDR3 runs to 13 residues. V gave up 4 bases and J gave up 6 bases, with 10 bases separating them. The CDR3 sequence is CASSSRQLNIQYF. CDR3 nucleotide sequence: TGTGCCAGCAGTTCCCGACAGCTAAACATTCAGTACTTC.

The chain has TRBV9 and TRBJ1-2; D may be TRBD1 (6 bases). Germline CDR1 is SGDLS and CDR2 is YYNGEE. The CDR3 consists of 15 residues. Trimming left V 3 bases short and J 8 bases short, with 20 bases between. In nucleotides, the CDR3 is TGTGCCAGCAGCGCTCATTTCGACAGGTTAAAAGGCTACACCTTC. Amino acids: CASSAHFDRLKGYTF.

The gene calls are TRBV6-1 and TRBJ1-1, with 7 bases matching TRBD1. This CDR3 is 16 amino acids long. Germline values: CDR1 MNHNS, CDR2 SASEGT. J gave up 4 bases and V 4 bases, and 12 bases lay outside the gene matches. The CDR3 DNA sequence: TGTGCCAGCAGTGCAGGGGGGGGTGCGGAGGGCACTGAAGCTTTCTTT. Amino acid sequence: CASSAGGGAEGTEAFF.

The CDR3 sequence: CASSRGQGRNTEAFF. Written as DNA, the CDR3 is TGTGCCAGTAGTAGAGGACAGGGACGGAACACTGAAGCTTTCTTT. The chain combines TRBV19 with TRBJ1-1; 8 positions agree with TRBD1. Losses at the gene ends were 4 bases for V and 1 base for J; bases not matched to a gene: 5. CDR1 LNHDA and CDR2 SQIVND come from the germline V gene (reference sequence). This CDR3 has 15 amino acids.

As DNA, the CDR3 is TGTGCCAGCAGCCGCACCGGGAGCACAGATACGCAGTATTTT. It specifies CASSRTGSTDTQYF. The gene calls are TRBV11-3 and TRBJ2-3, with unresolved D. Trimming took off 5 bases at V and 0 bases at J, with 9 bases between the two ends. CDR1 is SGHNT and CDR2 is YENEEA in the germline V gene. CDR3 length: 14 residues.

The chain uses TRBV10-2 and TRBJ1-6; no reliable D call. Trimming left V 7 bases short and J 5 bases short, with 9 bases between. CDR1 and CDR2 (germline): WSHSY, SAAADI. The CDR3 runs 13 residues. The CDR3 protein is CASKDTNNSPLHF. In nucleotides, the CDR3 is TGCGCCAGCAAAGACACTAATAATTCACCCCTCCACTTT.

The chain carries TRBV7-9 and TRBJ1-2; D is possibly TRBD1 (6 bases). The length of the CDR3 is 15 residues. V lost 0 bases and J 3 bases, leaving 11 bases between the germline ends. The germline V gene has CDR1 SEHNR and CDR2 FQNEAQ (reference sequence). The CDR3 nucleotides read TGTGCCAGCAGCTTAGCGCAATCAGGGGACTATGGCTACACCTTC. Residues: CASSLAQSGDYGYTF.